This is a list of T cell receptor beta chains from one sample in a study of radiation and T cells in renal cell carcinoma. TCRdb's copy holds only in-frame clones and misses some; the assay was immunoSEQ multiplex PCR. The sample yields about 95,000 clones, 86% seen once. The sample here was blood, taken from a patient whose treatment included radiotherapy and nephrectomy. These receptors were obtained from a man in his fifties or sixties with renal cell carcinoma. The CDR3 runs from the conserved cysteine through the conserved F or W. Fields, in order: V gene, CDR3 protein.

>TRBV19
CASSIQNLAGEYTQYF
>TRBV5-1
CASSLGRDIYEQYF
>TRBV19
CASSTFEGNTEAFF
>TRBV18
CASSPRAQGSGGEAFF
>TRBV5-5
CASSSTGTGSDTQYF
>TRBV21-1
CASSFGTGPGELFF
>TRBV28
CASSLDNPPNEQFF
>TRBV2
CASRPENLEQYF
>TRBV7-6
CASSFDSSGETQYF
>TRBV6-5
CASRPFKGQPQHF
>TRBV6-5
CASSETGGSYGYTF
>TRBV29-1
CSVDGGRGFQETQYF
>TRBV6-4
CARDSYEQYF
>TRBV7-6
CASSSGTGIGELFF
>TRBV5-1
CASSRLPTDTDTQYF
>TRBV5-1
CASSSTGDGSSYNSPLHF
>TRBV9
CASSVDAATRGSEQFF
>TRBV6-5
CASSYRGPHYGYTF
>TRBV9
CASSVVRELPSYEQYF
>TRBV10-3
CAIRGTGNTEAFF
>TRBV9
CASSQQGASEQYF
>TRBV5-1
CASSRRMEGAGHSYEQYF
>TRBV2
CASSDLGAKATGELFF
>TRBV19
CASSRVGYGYTF
>TRBV7-2
CASSPETSGRAKYF
>TRBV19
CASSPSRDRGNQPQHF